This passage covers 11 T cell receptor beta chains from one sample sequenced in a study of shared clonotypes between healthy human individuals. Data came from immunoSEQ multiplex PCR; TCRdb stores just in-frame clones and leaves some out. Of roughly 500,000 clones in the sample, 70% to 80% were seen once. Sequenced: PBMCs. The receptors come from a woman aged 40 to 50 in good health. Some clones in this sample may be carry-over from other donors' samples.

The CDR3 coding sequence is TGCGCCAGCAGCTTACTGACAGATAACTATGGCTACACCTTC. Encoded protein: CASSLLTDNYGYTF. The V gene is TRBV5-1, the J gene TRBJ1-2, with D maybe TRBD1 (5 bases). CDR1 and CDR2 (germline): SGHRS, YFSETQ. The CDR3 is 14 residues long. V was shortened by 2 bases and J by 1 base, with 9 bases between the two germline ends.

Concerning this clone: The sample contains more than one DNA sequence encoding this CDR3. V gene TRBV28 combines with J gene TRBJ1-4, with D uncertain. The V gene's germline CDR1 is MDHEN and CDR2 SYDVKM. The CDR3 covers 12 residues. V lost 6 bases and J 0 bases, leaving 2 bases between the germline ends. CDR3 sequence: CASRPTNEKLFF. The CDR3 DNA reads TGTGCCAGCAGACCAACTAATGAAAAACTGTTTTTT. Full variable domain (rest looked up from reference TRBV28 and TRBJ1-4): DVKVTQSSRYLVKRTGEKVFLECVQDMDHENMFWYRQDPGLGLRLIYFSYDVKMKEKGDIPEGYSVSREKKERFSLILESASTNQTSMYLCASRPTNEKLFFGSGTQLSVL.

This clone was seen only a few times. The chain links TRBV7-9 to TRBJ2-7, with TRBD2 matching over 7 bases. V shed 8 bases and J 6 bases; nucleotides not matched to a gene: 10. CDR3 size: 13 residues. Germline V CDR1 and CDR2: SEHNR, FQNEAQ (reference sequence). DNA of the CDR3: TGTGCCAGCGGCCCGGGAGGAGGTCTCGAGCAGTACTTC. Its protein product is CASGPGGGLEQYF.

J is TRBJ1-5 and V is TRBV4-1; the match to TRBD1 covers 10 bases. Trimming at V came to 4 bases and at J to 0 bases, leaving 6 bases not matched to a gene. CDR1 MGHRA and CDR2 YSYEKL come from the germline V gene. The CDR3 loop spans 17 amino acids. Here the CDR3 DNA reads TGCGCCAGCAGCCTTCGACAGGGGGCGGATAGCAATCAGCCCCAGCATTTT. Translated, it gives CASSLRQGADSNQPQHF.

The CDR3 DNA reads as TGCGCCAGCAGCACGGGACAGTACACAGATACGCAGTATTTT. Protein sequence: CASSTGQYTDTQYF. The rearrangement joins TRBV5-1 to TRBJ2-3; 7 bases align to TRBD1. V lost 4 bases to trimming and J lost 2 bases; unmatched junction nucleotides: 4. Germline V gives CDR1 SGHRS, CDR2 YFSETQ. The CDR3 contains 14 residues.

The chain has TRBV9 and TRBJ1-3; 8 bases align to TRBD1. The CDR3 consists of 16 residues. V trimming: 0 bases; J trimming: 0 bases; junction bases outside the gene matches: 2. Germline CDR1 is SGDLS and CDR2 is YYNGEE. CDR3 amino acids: CASSVATGGSGNTIYF. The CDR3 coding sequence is TGTGCCAGCAGCGTAGCCACAGGGGGCTCTGGAAACACCATATATTTT. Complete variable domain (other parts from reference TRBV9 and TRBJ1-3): DSGVTQTPKHLITATGQRVTLRCSPRSGDLSVYWYQQSLDQGLQFLIQYYNGEERAKGNILERFSAQQFPDLHSELNLSSLELGDSALYFCASSVATGGSGNTIYFGEGSWLTVV.

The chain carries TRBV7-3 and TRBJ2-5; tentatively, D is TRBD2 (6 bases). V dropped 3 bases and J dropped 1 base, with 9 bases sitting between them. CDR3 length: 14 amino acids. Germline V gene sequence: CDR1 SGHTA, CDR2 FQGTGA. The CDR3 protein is CASSLTRAQETQYF. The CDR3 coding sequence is TGTGCCAGCAGCTTGACTAGGGCCCAAGAGACCCAGTACTTC. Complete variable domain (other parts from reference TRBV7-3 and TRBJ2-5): GAGVSQTPSNKVTEKGKYVELRCDPISGHTALYWYRQSLGQGPEFLIYFQGTGAADDSGLPNDRFFAVRPEGSVSTLKIQRTERGDSAVYLCASSLTRAQETQYFGPGTRLLVL.

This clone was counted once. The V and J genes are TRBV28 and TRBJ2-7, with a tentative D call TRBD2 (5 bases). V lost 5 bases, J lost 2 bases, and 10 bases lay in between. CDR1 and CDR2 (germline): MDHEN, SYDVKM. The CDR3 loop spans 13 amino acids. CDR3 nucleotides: TGTGCCAGCAGTCCCTCGGGGACCTACGAGCAGTACTTC. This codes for CASSPSGTYEQYF.

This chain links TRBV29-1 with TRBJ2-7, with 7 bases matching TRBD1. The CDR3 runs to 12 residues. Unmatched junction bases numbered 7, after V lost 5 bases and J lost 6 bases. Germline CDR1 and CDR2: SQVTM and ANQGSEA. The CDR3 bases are TGCAGCGTTTCGACAGGGTTGCGCGAGCAGTACTTC. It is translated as CSVSTGLREQYF.

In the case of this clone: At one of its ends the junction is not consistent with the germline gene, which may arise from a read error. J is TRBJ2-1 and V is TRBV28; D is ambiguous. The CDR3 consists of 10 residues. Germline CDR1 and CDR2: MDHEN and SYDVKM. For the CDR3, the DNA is TGTGCCAGCAGTCGCTCGGCCCTACTCTTC. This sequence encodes CASSRSALLF.

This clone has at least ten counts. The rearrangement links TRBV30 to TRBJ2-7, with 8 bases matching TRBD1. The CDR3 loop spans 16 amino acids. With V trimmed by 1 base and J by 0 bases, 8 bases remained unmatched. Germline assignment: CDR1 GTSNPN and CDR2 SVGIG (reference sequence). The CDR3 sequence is CAWSALTGVYSYEQYF. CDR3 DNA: TGTGCCTGGAGTGCCTTGACAGGGGTCTACTCCTACGAGCAGTACTTC.